Sequencing of this TCR beta chain was carried out in a study of cytomegalovirus exposure and HLA in healthy donors. Study-wide results and limits: Information on immune exposure was restricted to one variable (CMV serostatus). 87-base-pair reads could not separate some V segments, including TRBV6-2 and TRBV6-3. Cytomegalovirus status, reportedly, was diagnosed with high specificity and sensitivity by the classifier. A later analysis by the authors found several of the most significant clusters apparently linked to common viral pathogens.

Trimming cost V 3 bases and J 2 bases; bases outside gene matches: 3. CDR1 is SGHRS, CDR2 YFSETQ, per germline. The CDR3 extends over 17 amino acids. This clone was seen once. Its cognate antigen is unknown. PCR involved 60 Vbeta and 13 Jbeta primers. TCRdb's copy holds only in-frame clones and misses some; the assay was immunoSEQ multiplex PCR. Of approximately 200,000 clones listed, approximately 80% are singletons. The sample consisted of PBMCs. The V gene is TRBV5-1, the J gene TRBJ2-1; 15 positions match TRBD2. This sequence originates from a man aged 40-55 years in good health and CMV-seronegative. The CDR3 region has the DNA TGCGCCAGCAGCTCCTGGACTAGCGGGAGGGCCTACAATGAGCAGTTCTTC. This codes for CASSSWTSGRAYNEQFF. Looking up the rest from reference TRBV5-1 and TRBJ2-1 gives the full variable domain: KAGVTQTPRYLIKTRGQQVTLSCSPISGHRSVSWYQQTPGQGLQFLFEYFSETQRNKGNFPGRFSGRQFSNSRSEMNVSTLELGDSALYLCASSSWTSGRAYNEQFFGPGTRLTVL.